Following are 3 T cell receptor beta chains from one sample sequenced in a study of CD8 T cells in Susac syndrome. Reverse transcription of about 0.45 to 1 ug RNA used random hexamers. MiXCR, applied by TCRdb to the immunoSEQ multiplex PCR reads, yields one record per CDR3 protein. The sample has 190,000 or so distinct CDR3 sequences, about 95% seen once; the top ten hold 0.093%. Input material: CD4+ T cells from PBMCs. All receptors come from a human donor with multiple sclerosis.

The rearrangement links TRBV27 to TRBJ2-1; D is perhaps TRBD2 (5 bases). The ends were cut back, 6 bases at V and 6 bases at J, with 9 bases in the middle. Germline-derived CDR1 and CDR2 are MNHEY and SMNVEV (reference sequence). This CDR3 is 12 amino acids long. For the CDR3, the DNA is TGTGCCAGCAGGCGGACTGCCAATGAGCAGTTCTTC. It specifies CASRRTANEQFF.

CDR3 DNA: TGCAGCGTTGGGACTAGCGGCCCGGTAGGGACAGATACGCAGTATTTT. Encoded protein: CSVGTSGPVGTDTQYF. The chain combines TRBV29-1 with TRBJ2-3; 10 bases map to TRBD2. Unmatched junction bases numbered 10, after V lost 4 bases and J lost 3 bases. The CDR3 is made up of 16 amino acids. CDR1 and CDR2 (germline): SQVTM, ANQGSEA.

The J gene is TRBJ2-7, the V gene TRBV6-6; 7 nucleotides agree with TRBD1. From germline, CDR1 is MNHNY and CDR2 SVGAGI (reference sequence). This CDR3 is 15 amino acids long. V lost 0 bases, J lost 3 bases, and 5 bases stayed unmatched. CDR3 sequence (DNA): TGTGCCAGCAGTTACTCCCAGGGACAGTTCTACGAGCAGTACTTC. This codes for CASSYSQGQFYEQYF.